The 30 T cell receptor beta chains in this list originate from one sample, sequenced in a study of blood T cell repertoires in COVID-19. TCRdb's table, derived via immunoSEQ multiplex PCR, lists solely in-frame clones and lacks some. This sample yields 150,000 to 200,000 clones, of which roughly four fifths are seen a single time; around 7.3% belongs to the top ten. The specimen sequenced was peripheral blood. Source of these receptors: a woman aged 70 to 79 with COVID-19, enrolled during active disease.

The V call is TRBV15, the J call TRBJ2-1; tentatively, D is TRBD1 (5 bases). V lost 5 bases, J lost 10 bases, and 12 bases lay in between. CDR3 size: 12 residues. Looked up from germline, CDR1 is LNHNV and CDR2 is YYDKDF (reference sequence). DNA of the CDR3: TGTGCCACCAGCCTAACAGGAAACGAGCAGTTCTTC. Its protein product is CATSLTGNEQFF.

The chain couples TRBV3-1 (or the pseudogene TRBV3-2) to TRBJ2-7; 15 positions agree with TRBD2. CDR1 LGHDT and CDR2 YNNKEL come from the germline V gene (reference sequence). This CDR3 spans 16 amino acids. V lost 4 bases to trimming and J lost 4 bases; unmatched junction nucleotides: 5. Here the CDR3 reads CASSLWTSGRAYEQYF. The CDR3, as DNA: TGTGCCAGCAGCCTTTGGACTAGCGGGAGGGCATACGAGCAGTACTTC.

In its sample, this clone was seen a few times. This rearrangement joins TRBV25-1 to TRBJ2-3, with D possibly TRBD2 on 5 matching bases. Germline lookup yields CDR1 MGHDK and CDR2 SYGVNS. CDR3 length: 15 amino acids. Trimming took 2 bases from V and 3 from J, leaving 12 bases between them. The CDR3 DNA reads TGTGCCAGCAGTGAAACTAGTTCTAGTACAGATACGCAGTATTTT. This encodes CASSETSSSTDTQYF.

CDR3 nucleotides: TGTGCCAGCAGCCCACGGGGGAAGGGCACTGAAGCTTTCTTT. It encodes CASSPRGKGTEAFF. The rearrangement joins TRBV9 to TRBJ1-1; TRBD1 might be the D (5 bases). Trimming cost V 4 bases and J 4 bases, with 14 bases left between them. The CDR3 contains 14 residues. Looked up from germline, CDR1 is SGDLS and CDR2 is YYNGEE.

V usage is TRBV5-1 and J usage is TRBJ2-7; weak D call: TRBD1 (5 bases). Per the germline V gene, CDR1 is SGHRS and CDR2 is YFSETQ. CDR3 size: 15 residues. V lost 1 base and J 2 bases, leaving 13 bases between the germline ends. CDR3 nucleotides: TGCGCCAGCAGCTTGAGTCCGACAGCTACCTACGAGCAGTACTTC. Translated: CASSLSPTATYEQYF.

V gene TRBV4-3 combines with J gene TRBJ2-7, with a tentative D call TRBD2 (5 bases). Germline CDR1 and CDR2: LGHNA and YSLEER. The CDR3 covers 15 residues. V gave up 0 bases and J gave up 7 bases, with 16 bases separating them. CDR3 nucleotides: TGCGCCAGCAGCCAAGAGGTGACGGTCACGGGGGAGCAGTACTTC. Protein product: CASSQEVTVTGEQYF.

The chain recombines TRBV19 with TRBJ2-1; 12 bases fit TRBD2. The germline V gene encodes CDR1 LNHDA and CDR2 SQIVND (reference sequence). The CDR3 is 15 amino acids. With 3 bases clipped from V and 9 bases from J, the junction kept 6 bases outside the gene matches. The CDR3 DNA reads TGTGCCAGTAGTATTCTAGCGGGAGGGCCAACTGAGCAGTTCTTC. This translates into CASSILAGGPTEQFF.

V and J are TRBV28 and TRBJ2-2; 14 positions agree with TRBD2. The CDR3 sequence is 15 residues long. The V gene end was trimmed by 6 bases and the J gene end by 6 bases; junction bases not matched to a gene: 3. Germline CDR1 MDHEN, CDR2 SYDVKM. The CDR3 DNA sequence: TGTGCCAGCAGGACTAGCGGGAGGGGGGCCGGGGAGCTGTTTTTT. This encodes CASRTSGRGAGELFF.

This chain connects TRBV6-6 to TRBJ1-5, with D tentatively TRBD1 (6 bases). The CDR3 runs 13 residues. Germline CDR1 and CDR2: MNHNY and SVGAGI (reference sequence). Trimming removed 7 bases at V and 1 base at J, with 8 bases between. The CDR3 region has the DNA TGTGCCAGCAAAGACAGGAGCAATCAGCCCCAGCATTTT. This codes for CASKDRSNQPQHF.

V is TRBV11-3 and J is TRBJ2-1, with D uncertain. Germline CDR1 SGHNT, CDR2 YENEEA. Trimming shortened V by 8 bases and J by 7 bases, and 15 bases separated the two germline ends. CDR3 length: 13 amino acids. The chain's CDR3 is CASDGIGANEQFF. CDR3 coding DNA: TGTGCCAGCGATGGAATTGGAGCGAATGAGCAGTTCTTC.

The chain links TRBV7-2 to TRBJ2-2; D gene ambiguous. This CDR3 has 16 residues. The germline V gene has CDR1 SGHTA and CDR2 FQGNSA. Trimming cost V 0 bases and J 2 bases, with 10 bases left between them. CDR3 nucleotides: TGTGCCAGCAGCTTAGCGCTCGGTGTCAACACCGGGGAGCTGTTTTTT. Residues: CASSLALGVNTGELFF.

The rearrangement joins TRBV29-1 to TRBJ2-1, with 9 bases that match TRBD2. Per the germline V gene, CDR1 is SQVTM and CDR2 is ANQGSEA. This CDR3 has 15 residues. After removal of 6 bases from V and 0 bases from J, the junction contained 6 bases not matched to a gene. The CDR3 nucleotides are TGCAGCGTGACCTTTAGCGGGAGCTCCTACAATGAGCAGTTCTTC. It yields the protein CSVTFSGSSYNEQFF.

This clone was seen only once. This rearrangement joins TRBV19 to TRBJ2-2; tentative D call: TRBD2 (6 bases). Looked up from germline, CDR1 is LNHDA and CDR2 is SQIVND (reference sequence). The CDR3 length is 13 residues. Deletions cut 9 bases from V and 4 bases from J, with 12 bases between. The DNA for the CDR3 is TGTGCCAGCACTAGCAAGGGCACCGGGGAGCTGTTTTTT. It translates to CASTSKGTGELFF.

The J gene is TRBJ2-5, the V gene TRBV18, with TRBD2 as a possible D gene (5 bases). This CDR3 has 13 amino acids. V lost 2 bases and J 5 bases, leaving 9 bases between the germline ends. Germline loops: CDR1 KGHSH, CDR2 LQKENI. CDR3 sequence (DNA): TGTGCCAGCTCACCAAGCTCGGGGGAGACCCAGTACTTC. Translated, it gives CASSPSSGETQYF.

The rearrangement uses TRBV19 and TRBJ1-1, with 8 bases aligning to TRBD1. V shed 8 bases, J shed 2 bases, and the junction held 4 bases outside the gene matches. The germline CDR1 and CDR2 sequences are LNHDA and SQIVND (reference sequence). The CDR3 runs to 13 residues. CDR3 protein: CASGDRGNTEAFF. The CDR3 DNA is TGTGCCAGTGGCGACAGGGGCAACACTGAAGCTTTCTTT.

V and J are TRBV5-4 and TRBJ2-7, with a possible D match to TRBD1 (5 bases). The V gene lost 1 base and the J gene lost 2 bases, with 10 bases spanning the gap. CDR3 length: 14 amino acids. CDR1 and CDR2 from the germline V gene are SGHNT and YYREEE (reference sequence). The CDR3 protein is CASSLRTHPYEQYF. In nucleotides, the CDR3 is TGTGCCAGCAGCTTGAGGACACATCCCTACGAGCAGTACTTC.

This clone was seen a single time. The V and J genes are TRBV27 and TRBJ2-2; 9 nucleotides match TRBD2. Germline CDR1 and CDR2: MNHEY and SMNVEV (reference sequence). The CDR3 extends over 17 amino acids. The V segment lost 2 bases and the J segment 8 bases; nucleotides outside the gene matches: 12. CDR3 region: CASSLIAGTSISGELFF. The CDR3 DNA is TGTGCCAGCAGTTTAATCGCCGGGACTAGCATATCGGGGGAGCTGTTTTTT.

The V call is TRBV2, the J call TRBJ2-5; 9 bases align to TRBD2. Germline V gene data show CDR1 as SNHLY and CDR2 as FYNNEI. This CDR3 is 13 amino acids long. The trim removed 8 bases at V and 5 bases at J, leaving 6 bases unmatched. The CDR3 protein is CASVAGEEETQYF. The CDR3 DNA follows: TGTGCCAGCGTAGCGGGAGAGGAGGAGACCCAGTACTTC. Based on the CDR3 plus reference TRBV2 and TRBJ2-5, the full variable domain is EPEVTQTPSHQVTQMGQEVILRCVPISNHLYFYWYRQILGQKVEFLVSFYNNEISEKSEIFDDQFSVERPDGSNFTLKIRSTKLEDSAMYFCASVAGEEETQYFGPGTRLLVL.

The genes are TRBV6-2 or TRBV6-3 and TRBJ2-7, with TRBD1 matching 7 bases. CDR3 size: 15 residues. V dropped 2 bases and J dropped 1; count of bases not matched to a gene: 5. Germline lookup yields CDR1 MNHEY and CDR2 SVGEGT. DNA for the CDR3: TGTGCCAGCAGTTACGATTTGGGACAGTCCTACGAGCAGTACTTC. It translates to CASSYDLGQSYEQYF.

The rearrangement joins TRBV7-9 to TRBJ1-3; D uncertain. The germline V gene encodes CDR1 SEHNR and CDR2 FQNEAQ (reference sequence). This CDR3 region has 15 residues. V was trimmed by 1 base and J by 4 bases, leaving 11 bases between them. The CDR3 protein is CASSLVSGGGNTIYF. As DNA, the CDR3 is TGTGCCAGCAGCTTAGTATCGGGAGGCGGAAACACCATATATTTT.

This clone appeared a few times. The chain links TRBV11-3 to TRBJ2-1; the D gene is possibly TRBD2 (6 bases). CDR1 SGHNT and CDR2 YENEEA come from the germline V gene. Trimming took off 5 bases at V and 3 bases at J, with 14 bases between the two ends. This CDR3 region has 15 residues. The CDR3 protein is CASSQSSDFYNEQFF. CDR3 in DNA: TGTGCCAGCAGCCAATCTAGCGACTTCTACAATGAGCAGTTCTTC.

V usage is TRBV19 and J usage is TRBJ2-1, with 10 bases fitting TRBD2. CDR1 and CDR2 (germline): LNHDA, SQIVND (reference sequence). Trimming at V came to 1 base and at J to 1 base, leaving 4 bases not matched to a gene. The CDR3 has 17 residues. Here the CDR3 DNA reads TGTGCCAGTAGTATAGTAACTAGCGGGAAGTCCTACAATGAGCAGTTCTTC. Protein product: CASSIVTSGKSYNEQFF. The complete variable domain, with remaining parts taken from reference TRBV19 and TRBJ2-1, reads DGGITQSPKYLFRKEGQNVTLSCEQNLNHDAMYWYRQDPGQGLRLIYYSQIVNDFQKGDIAEGYSVSREKKESFPLTVTSAQKNPTAFYLCASSIVTSGKSYNEQFFGPGTRLTVL.

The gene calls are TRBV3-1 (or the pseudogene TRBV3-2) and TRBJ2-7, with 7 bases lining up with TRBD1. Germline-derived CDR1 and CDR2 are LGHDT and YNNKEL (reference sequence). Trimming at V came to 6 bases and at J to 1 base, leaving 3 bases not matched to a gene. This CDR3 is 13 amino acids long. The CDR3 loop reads CASRRQGSYEQYF. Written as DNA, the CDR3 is TGTGCCAGCAGACGACAGGGTTCCTACGAGCAGTACTTC.

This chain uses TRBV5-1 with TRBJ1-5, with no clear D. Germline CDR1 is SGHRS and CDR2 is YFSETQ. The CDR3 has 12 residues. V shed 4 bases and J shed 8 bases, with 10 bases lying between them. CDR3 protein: CASSAGLKPQHF. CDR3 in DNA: TGCGCCAGCAGCGCTGGACTAAAGCCCCAGCATTTT.

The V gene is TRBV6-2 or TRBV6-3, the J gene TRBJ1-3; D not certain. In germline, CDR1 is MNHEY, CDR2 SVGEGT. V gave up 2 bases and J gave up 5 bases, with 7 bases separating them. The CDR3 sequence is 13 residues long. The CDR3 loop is CASSYGRRNTIYF. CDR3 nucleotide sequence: TGTGCCAGCAGTTACGGGAGGCGAAACACCATATATTTT.

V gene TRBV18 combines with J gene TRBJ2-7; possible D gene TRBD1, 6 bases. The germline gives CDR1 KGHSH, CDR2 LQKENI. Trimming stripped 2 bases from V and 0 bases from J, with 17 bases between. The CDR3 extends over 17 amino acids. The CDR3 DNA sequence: TGTGCCAGCTCACCAGCCGGACAGTTTGGGAGCTCCTACGAGCAGTACTTC. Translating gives CASSPAGQFGSSYEQYF. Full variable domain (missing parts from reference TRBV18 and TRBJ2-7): NAGVMQNPRHLVRRRGQEARLRCSPMKGHSHVYWYRQLPEEGLKFMVYLQKENIIDESGMPKERFSAEFPKEGPSILRIQQVVRGDSAAYFCASSPAGQFGSSYEQYFGPGTRLTVT.

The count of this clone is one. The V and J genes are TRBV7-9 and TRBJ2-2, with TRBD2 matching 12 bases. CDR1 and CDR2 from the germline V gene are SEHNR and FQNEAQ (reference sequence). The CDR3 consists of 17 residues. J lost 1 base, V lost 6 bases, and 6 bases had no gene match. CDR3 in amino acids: CASSPRTSGMNTGELFF. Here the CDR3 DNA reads TGTGCCAGCAGTCCCCGGACTAGCGGGATGAACACCGGGGAGCTGTTTTTT.

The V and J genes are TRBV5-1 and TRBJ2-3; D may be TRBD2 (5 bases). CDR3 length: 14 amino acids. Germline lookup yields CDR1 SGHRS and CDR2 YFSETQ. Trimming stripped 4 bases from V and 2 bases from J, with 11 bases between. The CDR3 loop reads CASSVSGSTDTQYF. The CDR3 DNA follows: TGCGCCAGCAGCGTCTCGGGATCCACAGATACGCAGTATTTT.

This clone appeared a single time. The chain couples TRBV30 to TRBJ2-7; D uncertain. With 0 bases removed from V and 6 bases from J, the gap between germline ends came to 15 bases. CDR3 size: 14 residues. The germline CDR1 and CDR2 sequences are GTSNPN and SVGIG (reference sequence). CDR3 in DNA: TGTGCCTGGAGTGTCCCACCGATAGATGGCGAGCAGTACTTC. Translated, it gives CAWSVPPIDGEQYF.

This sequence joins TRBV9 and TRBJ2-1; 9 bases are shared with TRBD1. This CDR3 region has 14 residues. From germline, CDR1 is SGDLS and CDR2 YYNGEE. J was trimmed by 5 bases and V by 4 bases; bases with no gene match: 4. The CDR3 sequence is CASSSGTGNNEQFF. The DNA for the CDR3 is TGTGCCAGCAGCTCTGGGACAGGGAACAATGAGCAGTTCTTC.